This TCR beta chain was observed in a study of cytomegalovirus exposure and HLA in healthy donors. Germline V lookup: CDR1 MNHNS, CDR2 SASEGT. Trimming took off 5 bases at V and 0 bases at J, with 10 bases between the two ends. The CDR3 covers 14 residues. Study outcomes and limitations: Previous analysis showed most TCR beta V segments were productive about 90% or about 30% of the time.

The PCR employed 60 Vbeta primers together with 13 Jbeta primers. Assay used: immunoSEQ multiplex PCR; TCRdb lists only in-frame clones, some missing. The sample includes roughly 140,000 clones, around 60% seen only once; the top ten take 6% to 8.5%. At sampling all donors were nominally healthy, likely with unrecorded immune exposures. This clone was detected many times. Its target is not known. The chain employs TRBV6-1 and TRBJ1-1, with D unresolved. The receptor was isolated from a woman in her fifties or sixties in good health and CMV-seropositive. Sequenced material: PBMCs. CDR3: CASSFGSMNTEAFF. The CDR3 DNA reads as TGTGCCAGCAGTTTCGGTAGCATGAACACTGAAGCTTTCTTT.